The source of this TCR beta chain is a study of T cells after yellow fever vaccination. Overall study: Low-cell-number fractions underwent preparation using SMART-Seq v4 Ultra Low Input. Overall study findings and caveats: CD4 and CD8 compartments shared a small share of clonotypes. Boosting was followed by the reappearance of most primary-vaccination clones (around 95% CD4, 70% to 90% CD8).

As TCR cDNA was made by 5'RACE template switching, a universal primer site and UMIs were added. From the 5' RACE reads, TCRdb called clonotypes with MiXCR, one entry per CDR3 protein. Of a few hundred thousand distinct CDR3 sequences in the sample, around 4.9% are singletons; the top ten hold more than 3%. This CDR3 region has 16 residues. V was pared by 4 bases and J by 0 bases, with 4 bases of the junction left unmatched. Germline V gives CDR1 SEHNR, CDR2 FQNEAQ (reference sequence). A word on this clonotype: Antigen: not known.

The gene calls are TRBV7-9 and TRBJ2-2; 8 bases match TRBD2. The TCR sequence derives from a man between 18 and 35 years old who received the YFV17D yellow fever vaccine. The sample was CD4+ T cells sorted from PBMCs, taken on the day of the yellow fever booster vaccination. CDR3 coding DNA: TGTGCCAGCAGCTCCCCAGCGGGGGCGAACACCGGGGAGCTGTTTTTT. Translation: CASSSPAGANTGELFF.